The sequence of this T cell receptor (beta chain) was determined in a study of identical twins. This clonotype was counted many times. Its antigen is currently unknown. The J segment lost 13 bases and the V segment lost 0 bases, leaving 8 bases of the junction unmatched. The CDR3 extends over 15 amino acids. CDR1 is MGHRA and CDR2 is YSYEKL in the germline V gene. Study observations and caveats: The more abundant beta clonotypes in cord blood had fewer insertions, and memory repertoires did not show this. Out-of-frame alpha sequences common to twins exhibited an excess of low generation probability.

The authors used template switching to add a universal primer site and gave cDNA unique molecular identifiers. One entry per CDR3 protein, called by TCRdb with MiXCR from the 5' RACE reads. The sample records about 260,000 distinct CDR3 sequences, 7% being singletons. All donors were healthy, and all were Caucasian. The sample was also reused in another study, on yellow fever vaccine responses in identical twins.

This sequence was found in a young woman in good health. This sequence joins TRBV4-1 and TRBJ2-1, with 11 bases fitting TRBD2. The sample consisted of memory (CD45RO+) T cells sorted from blood. The CDR3 sequence: CASSQDLAGGRGQFF. The DNA of the CDR3 is TGCGCCAGCAGCCAAGATCTAGCGGGGGGCCGAGGTCAGTTCTTC.